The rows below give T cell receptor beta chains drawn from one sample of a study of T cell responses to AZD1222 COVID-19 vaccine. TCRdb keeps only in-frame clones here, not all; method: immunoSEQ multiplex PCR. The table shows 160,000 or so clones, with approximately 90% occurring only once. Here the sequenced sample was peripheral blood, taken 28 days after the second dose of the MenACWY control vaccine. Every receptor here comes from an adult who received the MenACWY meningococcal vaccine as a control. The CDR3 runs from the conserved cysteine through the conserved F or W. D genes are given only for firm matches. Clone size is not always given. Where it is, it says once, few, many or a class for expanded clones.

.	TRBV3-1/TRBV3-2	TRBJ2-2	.	CASSQDYRQGAGELFF	TGTGCCAGCAGCCAAGATTATCGGCAGGGAGCCGGGGAGCTGTTTTTT
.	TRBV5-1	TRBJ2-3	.	CASSSTDTQYF	TGCGCCAGCAGCTCTACAGATACGCAGTATTTT
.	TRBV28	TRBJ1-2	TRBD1	CASSTGQGGGYTF	TGTGCCAGCAGTACAGGACAGGGGGGTGGCTACACCTTC
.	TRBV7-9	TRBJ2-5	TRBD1	CASKSTGGFQETQYF	TGTGCCAGCAAATCAACAGGGGGCTTCCAAGAGACCCAGTACTTC
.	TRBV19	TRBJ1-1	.	CASSSPPEGRGEAFF	TGTGCCAGTAGTTCCCCCCCGGAGGGAAGGGGTGAAGCTTTCTTT
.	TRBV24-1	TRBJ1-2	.	CATKGGGVYGYTF	TGTGCCACAAAAGGTGGAGGGGTATATGGCTACACCTTC
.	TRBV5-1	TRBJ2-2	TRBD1	CASSLEGQGSGELFF	TGCGCCAGCAGCTTGGAGGGACAGGGCTCCGGGGAGCTGTTTTTT
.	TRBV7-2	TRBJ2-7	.	CASSLSFVYEQYF	TGTGCCAGCAGCTTATCATTTGTCTACGAGCAGTACTTC
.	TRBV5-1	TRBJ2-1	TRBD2	CASSTGLAGGYNEQFF	TGCGCCAGCAGCACAGGACTAGCGGGAGGTTACAATGAGCAGTTCTTC
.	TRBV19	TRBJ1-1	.	CASSLTPISTEAFF	TGTGCCAGTAGTTTGACCCCCATAAGCACTGAAGCTTTCTTT
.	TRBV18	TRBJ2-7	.	CASSPDGGYEQYF	TGTGCCAGCTCACCAGACGGGGGCTACGAGCAGTACTTC
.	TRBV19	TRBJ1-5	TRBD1	CATEGTGRQPQHF	TGTGCCACGGAGGGGACAGGGCGTCAGCCCCAGCATTTT
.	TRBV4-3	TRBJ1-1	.	CASSPAWVILRVRDTEAFF	TGCGCCAGCAGCCCAGCATGGGTTATTCTCAGGGTAAGGGACACTGAAGCTTTCTTT
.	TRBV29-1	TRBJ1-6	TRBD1	CSAQDRGTNSPLHF	TGCAGCGCCCAGGACAGGGGGACTAATTCACCCCTCCACTTT
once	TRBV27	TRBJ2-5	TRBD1	CASSTWDRQETQYF	TGTGCCAGCAGCACCTGGGACAGACAAGAGACCCAGTACTTC
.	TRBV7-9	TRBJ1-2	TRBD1	CASSLGTGERGYGYTF	TGTGCCAGCAGCTTAGGGACAGGGGAGAGGGGCTATGGCTACACCTTC
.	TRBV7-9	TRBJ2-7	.	CASSTDTYYEQYF	TGTGCCAGCAGCACGGACACCTACTACGAGCAGTACTTC
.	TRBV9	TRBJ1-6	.	CASSVGSSSYNSPLHF	TGTGCCAGCAGCGTAGGGTCGAGCTCCTATAATTCACCCCTCCACTTT
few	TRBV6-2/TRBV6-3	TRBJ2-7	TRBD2	CASSYPGLDSYEQYF	TGTGCCAGCAGTTACCCCGGACTAGACTCCTACGAGCAGTACTTC
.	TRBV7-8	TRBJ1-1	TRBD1	CASSSEGGQGMNTEAFF	TGTGCCAGCAGCTCCGAAGGGGGACAGGGGATGAACACTGAAGCTTTCTTT
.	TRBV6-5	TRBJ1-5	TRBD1	CASIPGQGYTAAQHF	TGTGCCAGCATCCCCGGACAGGGGTATACCGCAGCCCAGCATTTT
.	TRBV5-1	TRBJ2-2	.	CASRSAIGGGNTGELFF	TGCGCCAGCAGGTCGGCGATAGGAGGGGGTAACACCGGGGAGCTGTTTTTT
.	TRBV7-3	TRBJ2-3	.	CASSSTRSSDTQYF	TGTGCCAGCAGCTCGACTAGGAGCTCAGATACGCAGTATTTT
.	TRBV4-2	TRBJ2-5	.	CASSQETGIETQYF	TGTGCCAGCAGCCAAGAGACAGGTATAGAGACCCAGTACTTC